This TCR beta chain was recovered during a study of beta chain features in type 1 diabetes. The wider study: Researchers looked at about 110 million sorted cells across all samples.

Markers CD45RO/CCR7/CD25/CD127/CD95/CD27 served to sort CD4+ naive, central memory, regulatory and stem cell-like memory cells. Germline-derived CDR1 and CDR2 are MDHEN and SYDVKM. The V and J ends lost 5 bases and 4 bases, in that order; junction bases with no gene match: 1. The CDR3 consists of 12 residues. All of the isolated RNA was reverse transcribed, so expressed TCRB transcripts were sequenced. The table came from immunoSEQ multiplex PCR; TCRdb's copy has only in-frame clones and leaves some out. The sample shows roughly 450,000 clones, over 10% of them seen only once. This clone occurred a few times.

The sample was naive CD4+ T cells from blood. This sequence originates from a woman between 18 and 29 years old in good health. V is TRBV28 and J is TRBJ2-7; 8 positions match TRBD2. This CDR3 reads CASSPGGYEQYV. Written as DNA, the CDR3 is TGTGCCAGCAGTCCGGGGGGGTACGAGCAGTACGTC.